The entry below gives a single T cell receptor beta chain sequence along with its context. The method was immunoSEQ multiplex PCR; TCRdb's version includes in-frame clones alone and lacks a portion of them. Of about 27,000 clones in the sample, 89% were seen once. The data were taken from a study of T cell changes during pregnancy in multiple sclerosis. Between the trimmed V and J ends, which lost 0 bases and 0 bases, there was a span of 5 bases. The CDR3 covers 14 residues. Looked up from germline, CDR1 is SGDLS and CDR2 is YYNGEE. The specimen was CD8+ T cells from peripheral blood mononuclear cells, collected in the second trimester of pregnancy. The source of this sequence is a female donor with multiple sclerosis, enrolled in a pregnancy study. The chain joins TRBV9 to TRBJ2-3, with no clear D. The CDR3 DNA sequence: TGTGCCAGCAGCGTAGAGACTAGCACAGATACGCAGTATTTT. It codes for CASSVETSTDTQYF.